This T cell receptor beta chain was observed in a study of blood T cell repertoires in COVID-19. The wider study: The analysed material was cDNA or gDNA that came from T cells, B-cell-depleted T cells, or PBMCs.

Per germline, CDR1 MNHEY and CDR2 SVGAGI. CDR3 length equals 15 residues. Trimming took 4 bases from V and 4 from J, leaving 16 bases between them. TCRdb's table, derived via immunoSEQ multiplex PCR, lists solely in-frame clones and lacks some. Here the sample spans about 140,000 clones, 84% being singletons. The sequence came from a man aged 35 to 55 with acute COVID-19. The sample comprised PBMCs or T cells enriched from blood (not recorded which). V gene TRBV6-5 combines with J gene TRBJ1-1; D remains ambiguous. CDR3 DNA: TGTGCCAGCAGTTCCCTGACAAGAGGGAGCACTGAAGCTTTCTTT. Translating gives CASSSLTRGSTEAFF.